This T cell receptor (beta chain) was retrieved from a study of T cell responses to AZD1222 COVID-19 vaccine. Whole-study findings and limits: Spike as a whole was targeted by vaccine-associated CD4 TCRs, dominant at 160-218 and 743-854.

TCRdb's table, derived via immunoSEQ multiplex PCR, lists solely in-frame clones and lacks some. The sample has 85,000 or so clones; around nine tenths are singletons. The CDR3 has 14 amino acids. Trimming cost V 1 base and J 4 bases, with 10 bases left between them. Germline loops: CDR1 LGHDT, CDR2 YNNKEL (reference sequence). On this clone itself: The target antigen is unknown.

The source material was peripheral blood, sampled 28 days after the second AZD1222 dose. The chain links TRBV3-1 (or the pseudogene TRBV3-2) to TRBJ1-1, with D perhaps TRBD1 (5 bases). This TCR derives from an adult who received the AZD1222 COVID-19 vaccine. The CDR3 here is CASSQVAGGTEAFF. The CDR3 nucleotides read TGTGCCAGCAGCCAAGTGGCGGGGGGCACTGAAGCTTTCTTT.